This TCR beta chain was profiled in a study of CD8 T cells in Susac syndrome. Trimming removed 5 bases from V and 4 bases from J; junction bases left unmatched: 12. This CDR3 contains 16 residues. CDR1 KGHDR and CDR2 SFDVKD come from the germline V gene. The RNA input was about 0.5 to 1 ug, and it was reverse transcribed with random hexamers. immunoSEQ multiplex PCR amplified TCR beta CDR3 across 54 Vbeta, 13 Jbeta. TCRdb itself ran the immunoSEQ multiplex PCR reads through MiXCR, one entry per CDR3 protein. The sample lists roughly 150,000 distinct CDR3 sequences, 94% occurring once. The count of this clonotype is one.

Sample: CD4+ T cells from PBMCs. The TCR comes from a human donor with multiple sclerosis. V usage is TRBV24-1 and J usage is TRBJ2-5; 7 nucleotides line up with TRBD2. The DNA of the CDR3 is TGTGCCACCAGTGCCGGCGGGAGATCCCTTCGAGAGACCCAGTACTTC. The encoded protein is CATSAGGRSLRETQYF.